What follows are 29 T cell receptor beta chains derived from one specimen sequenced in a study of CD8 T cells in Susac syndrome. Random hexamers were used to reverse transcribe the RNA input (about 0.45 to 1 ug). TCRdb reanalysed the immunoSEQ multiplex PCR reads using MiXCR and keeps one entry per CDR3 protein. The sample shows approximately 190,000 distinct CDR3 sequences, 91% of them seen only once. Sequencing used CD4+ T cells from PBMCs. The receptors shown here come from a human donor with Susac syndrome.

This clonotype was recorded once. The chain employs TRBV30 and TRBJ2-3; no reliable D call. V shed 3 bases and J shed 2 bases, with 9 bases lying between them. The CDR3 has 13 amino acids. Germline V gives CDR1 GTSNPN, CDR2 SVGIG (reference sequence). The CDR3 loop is CAWRLPPTDTQYF. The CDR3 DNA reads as TGTGCCTGGAGATTACCCCCCACAGATACGCAGTATTTT.

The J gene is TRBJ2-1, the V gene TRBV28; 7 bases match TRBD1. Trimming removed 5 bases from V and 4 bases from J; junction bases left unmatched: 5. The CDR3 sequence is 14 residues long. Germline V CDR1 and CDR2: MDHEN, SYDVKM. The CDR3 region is CASSPSDRYNEQFF. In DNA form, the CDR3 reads TGTGCCAGCAGTCCATCGGACAGGTACAATGAGCAGTTCTTC.

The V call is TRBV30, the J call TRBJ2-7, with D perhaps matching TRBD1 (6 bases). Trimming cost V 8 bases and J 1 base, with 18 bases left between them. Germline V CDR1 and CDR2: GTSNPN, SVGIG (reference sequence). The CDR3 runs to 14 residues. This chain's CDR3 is CAAGQGSVSYEQYF. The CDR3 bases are TGTGCCGCGGGTCAGGGGTCGGTATCCTACGAGCAGTACTTC.

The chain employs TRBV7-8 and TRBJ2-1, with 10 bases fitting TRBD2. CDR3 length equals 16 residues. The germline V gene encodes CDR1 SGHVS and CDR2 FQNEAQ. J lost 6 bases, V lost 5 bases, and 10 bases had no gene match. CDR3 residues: CASSPHLAGVSNEQFF. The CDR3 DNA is TGTGCCAGCAGCCCCCATCTAGCGGGAGTGAGCAATGAGCAGTTCTTC. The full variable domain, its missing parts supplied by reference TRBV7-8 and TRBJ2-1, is GAGVSQSPRYKVAKRGQDVALRCDPISGHVSLFWYQQALGQGPEFLTYFQNEAQLDKSGLPSDRFFAERPEGSVSTLKIQRTQQEDSAVYLCASSPHLAGVSNEQFFGPGTRLTVL.

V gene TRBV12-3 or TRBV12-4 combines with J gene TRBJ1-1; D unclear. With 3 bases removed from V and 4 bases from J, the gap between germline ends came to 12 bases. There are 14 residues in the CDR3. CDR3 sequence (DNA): TGTGCCAGCAGTTTGGGTCAGAGTCTCACTGAAGCTTTCTTT. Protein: CASSLGQSLTEAFF.

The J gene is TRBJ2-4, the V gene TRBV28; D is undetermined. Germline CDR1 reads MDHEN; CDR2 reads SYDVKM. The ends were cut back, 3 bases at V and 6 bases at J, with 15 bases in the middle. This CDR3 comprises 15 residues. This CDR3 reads CASSLRRSGLNIQYF. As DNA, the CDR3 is TGTGCCAGCAGTTTGCGGCGGTCCGGGCTAAACATTCAGTACTTC.

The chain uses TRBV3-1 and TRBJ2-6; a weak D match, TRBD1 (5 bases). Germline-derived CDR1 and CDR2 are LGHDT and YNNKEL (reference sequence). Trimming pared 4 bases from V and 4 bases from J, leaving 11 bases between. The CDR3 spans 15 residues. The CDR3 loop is CASSPGYYGANVLTF. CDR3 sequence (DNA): TGTGCCAGCAGCCCAGGGTATTACGGGGCCAACGTCCTGACTTTC.

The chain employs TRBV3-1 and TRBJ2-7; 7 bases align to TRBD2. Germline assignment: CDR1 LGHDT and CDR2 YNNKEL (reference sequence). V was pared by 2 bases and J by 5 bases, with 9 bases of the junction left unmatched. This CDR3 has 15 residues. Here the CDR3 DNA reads TGTGCCAGCAGCCAACTAGCGGAGGGGATCGACGAGCAGTACTTC. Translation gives CASSQLAEGIDEQYF.

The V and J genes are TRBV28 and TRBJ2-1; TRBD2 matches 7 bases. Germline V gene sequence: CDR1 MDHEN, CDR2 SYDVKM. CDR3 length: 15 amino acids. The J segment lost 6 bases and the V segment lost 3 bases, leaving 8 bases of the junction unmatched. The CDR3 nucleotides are TGTGCCAGCAGTTTTATAGCGGGTACCCTCAATGAGCAGTTCTTC. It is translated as CASSFIAGTLNEQFF.

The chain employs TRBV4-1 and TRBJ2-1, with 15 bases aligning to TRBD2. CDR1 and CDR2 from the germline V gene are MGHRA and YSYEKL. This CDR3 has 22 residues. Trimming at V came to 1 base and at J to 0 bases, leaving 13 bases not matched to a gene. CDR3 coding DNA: TGCGCCAGCAGCCAAGGGAGTCTTAGGACTAGCGGGAGGGGTCCCTCCTACAATGAGCAGTTCTTC. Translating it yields CASSQGSLRTSGRGPSYNEQFF.

The CDR3 spells CSVGALRGTEAFF. Written as DNA, the CDR3 is TGCAGCGTTGGGGCCCTAAGGGGGACTGAAGCTTTCTTT. This chain connects TRBV29-1 to TRBJ1-1, with a tentative D call TRBD1 (6 bases). Trimming took off 4 bases at V and 5 bases at J, with 14 bases between the two ends. Germline CDR1 is SQVTM and CDR2 is ANQGSEA. The CDR3 length is 13 residues.

The CDR3 here is CASSEAKAGGYTF. The CDR3 DNA reads as TGTGCCAGCAGTGAAGCAAAGGCGGGGGGCTACACCTTC. The genes are TRBV2 and TRBJ1-2; D is undetermined. Germline lookup yields CDR1 SNHLY and CDR2 FYNNEI. The V end was cut by 0 bases, the J end by 8 bases, with 10 bases between. CDR3 length: 13 amino acids.

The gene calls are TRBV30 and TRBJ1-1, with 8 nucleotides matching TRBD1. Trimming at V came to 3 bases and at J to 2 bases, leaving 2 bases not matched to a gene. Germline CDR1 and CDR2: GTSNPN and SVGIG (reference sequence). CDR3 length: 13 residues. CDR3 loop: CAWRGQDNTEAFF. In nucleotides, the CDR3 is TGTGCCTGGAGGGGACAGGATAACACTGAAGCTTTCTTT.

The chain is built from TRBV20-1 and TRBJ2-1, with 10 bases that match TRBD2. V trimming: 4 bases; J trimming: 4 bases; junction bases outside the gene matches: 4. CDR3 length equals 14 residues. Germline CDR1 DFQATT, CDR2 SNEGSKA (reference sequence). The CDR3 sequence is CSANPSGRYNEQFF. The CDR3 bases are TGCAGTGCTAACCCTAGCGGGAGATACAATGAGCAGTTCTTC.

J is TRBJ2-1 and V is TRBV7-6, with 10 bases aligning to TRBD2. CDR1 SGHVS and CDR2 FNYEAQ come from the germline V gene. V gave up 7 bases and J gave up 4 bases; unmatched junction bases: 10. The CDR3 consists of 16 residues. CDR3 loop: CASNRRTSGIYNEQFF. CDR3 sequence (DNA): TGTGCCAGCAATCGTAGGACTAGCGGTATATACAATGAGCAGTTCTTC.

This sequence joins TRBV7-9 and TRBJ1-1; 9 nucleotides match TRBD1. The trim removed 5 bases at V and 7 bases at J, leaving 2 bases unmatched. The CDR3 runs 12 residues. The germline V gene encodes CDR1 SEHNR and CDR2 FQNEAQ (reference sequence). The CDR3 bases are TGTGCCAGCAGCCGGACAGGGGATGAAGCTTTCTTT. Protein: CASSRTGDEAFF.

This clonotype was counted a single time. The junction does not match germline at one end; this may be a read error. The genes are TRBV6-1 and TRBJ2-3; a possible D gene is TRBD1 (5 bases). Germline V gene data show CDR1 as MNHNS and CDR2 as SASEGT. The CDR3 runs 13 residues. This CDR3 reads CASSEVTGWNPLF. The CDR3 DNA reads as TGTGCCAGCAGTGAAGTAACAGGTTGGAACCCCCTTTTT.

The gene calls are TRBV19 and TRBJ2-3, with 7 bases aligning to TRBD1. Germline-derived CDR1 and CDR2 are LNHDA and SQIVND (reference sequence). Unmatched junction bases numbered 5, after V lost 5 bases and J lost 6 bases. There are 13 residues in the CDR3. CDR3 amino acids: CASSSDREDTQYF. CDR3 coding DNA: TGTGCCAGTAGTTCCGACAGGGAGGATACGCAGTATTTT.

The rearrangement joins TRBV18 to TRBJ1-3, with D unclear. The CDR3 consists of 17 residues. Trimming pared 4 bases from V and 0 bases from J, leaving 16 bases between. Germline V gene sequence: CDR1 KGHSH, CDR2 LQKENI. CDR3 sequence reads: CASSLGTAGASGNTIYF. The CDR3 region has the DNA TGTGCCAGCTCACTTGGAACGGCAGGAGCCTCTGGAAACACCATATATTTT.

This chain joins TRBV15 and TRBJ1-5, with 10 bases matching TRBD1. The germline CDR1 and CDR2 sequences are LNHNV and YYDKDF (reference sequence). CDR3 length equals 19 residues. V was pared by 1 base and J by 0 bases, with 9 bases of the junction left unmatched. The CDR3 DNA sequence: TGTGCCACCAGCAGAGTTTTCGGGACAGGGGCCTATAGCAATCAGCCCCAGCATTTT. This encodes CATSRVFGTGAYSNQPQHF.

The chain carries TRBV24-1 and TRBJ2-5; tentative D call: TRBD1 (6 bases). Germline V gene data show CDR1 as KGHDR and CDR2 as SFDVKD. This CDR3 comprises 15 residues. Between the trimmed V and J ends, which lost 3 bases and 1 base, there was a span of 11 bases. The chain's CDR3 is CATSDPRGSQETQYF. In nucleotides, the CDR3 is TGTGCCACCAGTGATCCCAGGGGTTCCCAAGAGACCCAGTACTTC.

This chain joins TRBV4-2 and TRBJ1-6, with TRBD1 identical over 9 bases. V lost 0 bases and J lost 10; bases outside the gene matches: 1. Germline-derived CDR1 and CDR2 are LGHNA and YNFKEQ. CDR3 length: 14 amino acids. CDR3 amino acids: CASSQDTGGSPLHF. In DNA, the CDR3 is TGTGCCAGCAGCCAAGATACAGGGGGCTCACCCCTCCACTTT.

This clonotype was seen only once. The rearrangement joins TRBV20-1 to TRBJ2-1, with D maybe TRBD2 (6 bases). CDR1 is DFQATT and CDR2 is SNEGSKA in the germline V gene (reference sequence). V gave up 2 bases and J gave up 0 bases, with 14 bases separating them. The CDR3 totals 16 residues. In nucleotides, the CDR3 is TGCAGTGCTAGACCTCGTCGGGGGAACTCCTACAATGAGCAGTTCTTC. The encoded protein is CSARPRRGNSYNEQFF.

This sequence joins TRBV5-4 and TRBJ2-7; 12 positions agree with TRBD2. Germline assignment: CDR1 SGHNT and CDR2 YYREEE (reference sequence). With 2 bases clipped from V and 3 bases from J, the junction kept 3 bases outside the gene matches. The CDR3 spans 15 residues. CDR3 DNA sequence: TGTGCCAGCAGCTTCAAGACTAGCGGGAGCTACGAGCAGTACTTC. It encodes CASSFKTSGSYEQYF.

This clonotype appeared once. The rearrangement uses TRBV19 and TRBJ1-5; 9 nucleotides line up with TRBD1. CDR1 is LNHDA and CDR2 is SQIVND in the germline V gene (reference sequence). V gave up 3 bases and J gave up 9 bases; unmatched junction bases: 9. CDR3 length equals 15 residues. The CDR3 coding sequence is TGTGCCAGTAGTATCGGGGGACAGGGCTTTTGGCCCCAGCATTTT. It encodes CASSIGGQGFWPQHF.

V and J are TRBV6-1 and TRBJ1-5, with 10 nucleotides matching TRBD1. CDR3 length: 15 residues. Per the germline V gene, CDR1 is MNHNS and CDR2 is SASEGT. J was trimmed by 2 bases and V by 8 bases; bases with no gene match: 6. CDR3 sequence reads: CASDSGTGGNQPQHF. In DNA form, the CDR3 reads TGTGCCAGCGATAGTGGGACAGGGGGCAATCAGCCCCAGCATTTT.

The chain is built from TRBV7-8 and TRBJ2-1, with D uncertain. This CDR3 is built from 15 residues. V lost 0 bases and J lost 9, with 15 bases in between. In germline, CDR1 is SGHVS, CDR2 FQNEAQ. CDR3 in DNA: TGTGCCAGCAGCTTAGCACGACTCCCCTGGGCTGAGCAGTTCTTC. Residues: CASSLARLPWAEQFF. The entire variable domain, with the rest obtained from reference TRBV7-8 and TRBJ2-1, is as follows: GAGVSQSPRYKVAKRGQDVALRCDPISGHVSLFWYQQALGQGPEFLTYFQNEAQLDKSGLPSDRFFAERPEGSVSTLKIQRTQQEDSAVYLCASSLARLPWAEQFFGPGTRLTVL.

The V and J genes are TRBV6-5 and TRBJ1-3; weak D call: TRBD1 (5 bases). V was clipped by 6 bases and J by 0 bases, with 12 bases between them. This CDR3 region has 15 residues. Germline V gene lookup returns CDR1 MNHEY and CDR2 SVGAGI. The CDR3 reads CASRERQSSGNTIYF. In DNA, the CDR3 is TGTGCCAGCAGGGAGCGACAGAGCTCTGGAAACACCATATATTTT.

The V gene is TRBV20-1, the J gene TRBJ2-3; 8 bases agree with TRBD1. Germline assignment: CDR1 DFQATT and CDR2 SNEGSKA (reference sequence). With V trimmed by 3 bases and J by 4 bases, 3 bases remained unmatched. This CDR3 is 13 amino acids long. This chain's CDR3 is CSASDRGSDTQYF. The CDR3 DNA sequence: TGCAGTGCTAGTGACAGGGGATCAGATACGCAGTATTTT.